A single sample gave rise to the 27 T cell receptor beta chains below, sequenced in a study of cytomegalovirus exposure and HLA in healthy donors (dated 2017 in TCRdb). Receptor amplification or capture employed the immunoSEQ multiplex PCR assay. A mixture of 60 forward primers for TCR Vbeta segments and 13 reverse primers for TCR Jbeta segments was used in the multiplex PCR. In its TCRdb copy, this immuneACCESS table keeps in-frame sequences only and misses some clones. Where compared with another copy, unresolved V genes explain less than half of these, and the others have no known cause. In all, the sample holds about 130,000 clones, and roughly 72% of those were seen once. The biggest ten clones account for approximately 3.9% of the sample. The source material was PBMCs. These receptors were obtained from a man in his forties in good health and CMV-seropositive.

This chain connects TRBV5-1 to TRBJ1-1; 7 positions agree with TRBD1. V lost 3 bases to trimming and J lost 0 bases; unmatched junction nucleotides: 11. CDR1 and CDR2 (germline): SGHRS, YFSETQ. This CDR3 has 17 residues. The CDR3 DNA follows: TGCGCCAGCAGCTGGGGCCGGGACAGAACTATGAACACTGAAGCTTTCTTT. Protein sequence: CASSWGRDRTMNTEAFF. Looking up the rest from reference TRBV5-1 and TRBJ1-1 gives the full variable domain: KAGVTQTPRYLIKTRGQQVTLSCSPISGHRSVSWYQQTPGQGLQFLFEYFSETQRNKGNFPGRFSGRQFSNSRSEMNVSTLELGDSALYLCASSWGRDRTMNTEAFFGQGTRLTVV.

This rearrangement joins TRBV6-4 to TRBJ2-1; TRBD1 matches at 12 bases. The CDR3 sequence is 17 residues long. After removal of 0 bases from V and 5 bases from J, the junction contained 5 bases not matched to a gene. Germline-derived CDR1 and CDR2 are MRHNA and SNTAGT. In DNA, the CDR3 is TGTGCCAGCAGTGACTCGATGAGGGACAGGGGGCACAATGAGCAGTTCTTC. As protein: CASSDSMRDRGHNEQFF.

This chain connects TRBV18 to TRBJ2-2; 9 bases are shared with TRBD1. The germline V gene has CDR1 KGHSH and CDR2 LQKENI. CDR3 size: 16 residues. V shed 0 bases and J 4 bases; nucleotides not matched to a gene: 3. CDR3 DNA: TGTGCCAGCTCACCACCGACAGGGGGACTCACCGGGGAGCTGTTTTTT. Translating gives CASSPPTGGLTGELFF.

The chain recombines TRBV10-2 with TRBJ2-1, with TRBD2 identical over 9 bases. This CDR3 is built from 19 residues. The germline V gene has CDR1 WSHSY and CDR2 SAAADI. V dropped 6 bases and J dropped 3; count of bases not matched to a gene: 18. CDR3 region: CASRGGLAQPNPDYNEQFF. The CDR3 nucleotides are TGCGCCAGCAGGGGGGGACTAGCTCAACCAAACCCCGACTACAATGAGCAGTTCTTC.

This chain links TRBV6-1 with TRBJ1-6, with a tentative D call TRBD1 (5 bases). Germline loops: CDR1 MNHNS, CDR2 SASEGT. Deletions cut 2 bases from V and 7 bases from J, with 12 bases between. CDR3 length: 15 residues. The CDR3 DNA is TGTGCCAGCAGTGAAAGGGGATTAGACAATTCACCCCTCCACTTT. Translating gives CASSERGLDNSPLHF.

Only a few counts were recorded for this clone. The chain is built from TRBV9 and TRBJ2-3; TRBD2 matches at 8 bases. CDR3 size: 15 residues. After removal of 3 bases from V and 5 bases from J, the junction contained 8 bases not matched to a gene. The germline V gene has CDR1 SGDLS and CDR2 YYNGEE. The CDR3 DNA reads TGTGCCAGCAGCGCCATGCTAGCGGGTGGAGATACGCAGTATTTT. Its translation is CASSAMLAGGDTQYF.

This clone was seen once. The rearrangement links TRBV9 to TRBJ1-5, with D tentatively TRBD1 (5 bases). V was shortened by 0 bases and J by 7 bases, with 8 bases between the two germline ends. CDR1 is SGDLS, CDR2 YYNGEE, per germline. The CDR3 sequence is 13 residues long. This CDR3 reads CASSVGGGQPQHF. DNA of the CDR3: TGTGCCAGCAGCGTAGGGGGGGGACAGCCCCAGCATTTT. The variable domain in full, with the rest retrieved from reference TRBV9 and TRBJ1-5, is DSGVTQTPKHLITATGQRVTLRCSPRSGDLSVYWYQQSLDQGLQFLIQYYNGEERAKGNILERFSAQQFPDLHSELNLSSLELGDSALYFCASSVGGGQPQHFGDGTRLSIL.

The chain carries TRBV5-1 and TRBJ1-1; 9 nucleotides line up with TRBD1. CDR3 length: 16 amino acids. Trimming removed 1 base from V and 4 bases from J; junction bases left unmatched: 8. The V gene's germline CDR1 is SGHRS and CDR2 YFSETQ. CDR3 sequence (DNA): TGCGCCAGCAGCTTGAATAATAGGGACAGGGCCACTGAAGCTTTCTTT. It specifies CASSLNNRDRATEAFF.

The chain links TRBV5-1 to TRBJ1-4; 11 nucleotides line up with TRBD1. Germline CDR1 reads SGHRS; CDR2 reads YFSETQ. The V and J ends lost 2 bases and 2 bases, in that order; junction bases with no gene match: 8. CDR3 length: 18 residues. The chain's CDR3 is CASSFTPGQGGTNEKLFF. The CDR3, as DNA: TGCGCCAGCAGCTTTACTCCGGGACAGGGGGGTACTAATGAAAAACTGTTTTTT.

This rearrangement joins TRBV6-1 to TRBJ2-7; maybe TRBD2 (6 bases). The CDR3 has 14 amino acids. CDR1 is MNHNS, CDR2 SASEGT, per germline. V was trimmed by 6 bases and J by 2 bases, leaving 14 bases between them. In nucleotides, the CDR3 is TGTGCCAGCAGGAGGGACTCAGGCCCCTACGAGCAGTACTTC. It translates to CASRRDSGPYEQYF.

This sequence joins TRBV29-1 and TRBJ1-1; D uncertain. V lost 4 bases to trimming and J lost 0 bases, with 9 bases between them. The CDR3 runs 13 residues. The germline gives CDR1 SQVTM, CDR2 ANQGSEA. The DNA for the CDR3 is TGCAGCGTTGCGGTAAATTTGAACACTGAAGCTTTCTTT. This encodes CSVAVNLNTEAFF.

J is TRBJ1-2 and V is TRBV6-5; TRBD1 might be the D (5 bases). From germline, CDR1 is MNHEY and CDR2 SVGAGI. V shed 2 bases and J shed 4 bases, with 11 bases lying between them. This CDR3 has 14 residues. In DNA, the CDR3 is TGTGCCAGCAGTTACATAAAAGGGGCCTATGGCTACACCTTC. It is translated as CASSYIKGAYGYTF.

The rearrangement joins TRBV19 to TRBJ1-1; tentatively, D is TRBD1 (5 bases). V lost 3 bases, J lost 4 bases, and 9 bases lay in between. This CDR3 spans 13 amino acids. Germline V gives CDR1 LNHDA, CDR2 SQIVND (reference sequence). The CDR3 DNA reads TGTGCCAGTAGTATTCTGGGGCCCACTGAAGCTTTCTTT. This translates into CASSILGPTEAFF.

The J gene is TRBJ2-5, the V gene TRBV6-4; D not certain. With the DNA end fitting TRBJ2-7 better, the J assignment may be wrong. The germline V gene has CDR1 MRHNA and CDR2 SNTAGT. The CDR3 is 12 residues long. The CDR3 here is CASSGIRYEQYF. CDR3 nucleotide sequence: TGTGCCAGCAGTGGAATCCGCTACGAGCAGTACTTC.

The chain couples TRBV9 to TRBJ2-5; 8 positions match TRBD1. CDR3 length equals 16 residues. With 0 bases clipped from V and 1 base from J, the junction kept 5 bases outside the gene matches. CDR1 is SGDLS and CDR2 is YYNGEE in the germline V gene. This CDR3 is CASSVEGQGIQETQYF. CDR3 DNA sequence: TGTGCCAGCAGCGTAGAAGGACAGGGTATCCAAGAGACCCAGTACTTC. The variable domain in full, completed from reference TRBV9 and TRBJ2-5, reads DSGVTQTPKHLITATGQRVTLRCSPRSGDLSVYWYQQSLDQGLQFLIQYYNGEERAKGNILERFSAQQFPDLHSELNLSSLELGDSALYFCASSVEGQGIQETQYFGPGTRLLVL.

This rearrangement joins TRBV5-1 to TRBJ1-4; 7 bases are shared with TRBD1. The CDR3 extends over 15 amino acids. Trimming took 4 bases from V and 0 from J; bases not matched to a gene: 3. CDR1 is SGHRS and CDR2 is YFSETQ in the germline V gene. CDR3: CASSAGTATNEKLFF. Written as DNA, the CDR3 is TGCGCCAGCAGCGCCGGGACAGCAACTAATGAAAAACTGTTTTTT.

V gene TRBV7-3 combines with J gene TRBJ2-1, with 14 bases matching TRBD2. J gave up 5 bases and V 4 bases, and 1 base lay outside the gene matches. This CDR3 spans 15 amino acids. Germline V gives CDR1 SGHTA, CDR2 FQGTGA. The CDR3 sequence is CASSWGLAGDNEQFF. The CDR3 nucleotides are TGTGCCAGCAGCTGGGGACTAGCGGGAGACAATGAGCAGTTCTTC.

The chain joins TRBV10-3 to TRBJ2-3; the match to TRBD1 covers 7 bases. J lost 3 bases, V lost 0 bases, and 0 bases had no gene match. Germline CDR1 and CDR2: ENHRY and SYGVKD. This CDR3 is built from 14 residues. CDR3 nucleotide sequence: TGTGCCATCAGTGAGTCGACAGGGACAGATACGCAGTATTTT. It codes for CAISESTGTDTQYF.

CDR3 amino acids: CASSVGQGNYGYTF. The CDR3 DNA sequence: TGTGCCAGCAGCGTGGGTCAGGGGAACTATGGCTACACCTTC. The chain is built from TRBV7-9 and TRBJ1-2, with D perhaps matching TRBD1 (6 bases). Trimming removed 5 bases from V and 2 bases from J, with 12 bases in between. Germline V gene lookup returns CDR1 SEHNR and CDR2 FQNEAQ (reference sequence). This CDR3 comprises 14 residues.

The gene calls are TRBV19 and TRBJ2-1; 10 bases fit TRBD2. The junction had 12 bases not matched to a gene; V was cut back by 5 bases and J by 5 bases. The CDR3 is 17 residues long. CDR1 is LNHDA and CDR2 is SQIVND in the germline V gene (reference sequence). Here the CDR3 DNA reads TGTGCCAGTAGTCCCCGAGGTAGCGGGGGGTTCCACAATGAGCAGTTCTTC. Protein product: CASSPRGSGGFHNEQFF. Based on the CDR3 plus reference TRBV19 and TRBJ2-1, the full variable domain is DGGITQSPKYLFRKEGQNVTLSCEQNLNHDAMYWYRQDPGQGLRLIYYSQIVNDFQKGDIAEGYSVSREKKESFPLTVTSAQKNPTAFYLCASSPRGSGGFHNEQFFGPGTRLTVL.

This chain uses TRBV30 with TRBJ2-5, with D maybe TRBD1 (7 bases). Germline V gene lookup returns CDR1 GTSNPN and CDR2 SVGIG (reference sequence). This CDR3 has 14 amino acids. V lost 1 base to trimming and J lost 7 bases, with 16 bases between them. The CDR3 sequence: CAWSGDSPEGTQYF. The CDR3 DNA is TGTGCCTGGAGTGGGGACAGTCCGGAGGGGACCCAGTACTTC.

The V gene is TRBV27, the J gene TRBJ1-4; 7 bases line up with TRBD1. CDR1 is MNHEY, CDR2 SMNVEV, per germline (reference sequence). V lost 1 base, J lost 8 bases, and 4 bases stayed unmatched. The CDR3 contains 14 residues. CDR3 DNA sequence: TGTGCCAGCAGTTTATTGGGACAGCCAGAAAAACTGTTTTTT. Its protein is CASSLLGQPEKLFF.

The V call is TRBV29-1, the J call TRBJ2-1; TRBD1 might be the D (5 bases). The CDR3 sequence is 13 residues long. Per the germline V gene, CDR1 is SQVTM and CDR2 is ANQGSEA. V lost 4 bases and J lost 1, with 8 bases in between. The CDR3 sequence: CSVGDSSYNEQFF. The CDR3 region has the DNA TGCAGCGTTGGTGACAGTTCCTACAATGAGCAGTTCTTC.

The chain is built from TRBV5-1 and TRBJ2-5, with D possibly being TRBD2 (6 bases). CDR3 length equals 13 residues. Germline CDR1 and CDR2: SGHRS and YFSETQ. V was trimmed by 0 bases and J by 6 bases, leaving 9 bases between them. CDR3 amino acids: CASSLGGEKTQYF. The DNA of the CDR3 is TGCGCCAGCAGCTTGGGGGGGGAGAAGACCCAGTACTTC. Supplemented by reference TRBV5-1 and TRBJ2-5, the full variable domain reads KAGVTQTPRYLIKTRGQQVTLSCSPISGHRSVSWYQQTPGQGLQFLFEYFSETQRNKGNFPGRFSGRQFSNSRSEMNVSTLELGDSALYLCASSLGGEKTQYFGPGTRLLVL.

This sequence joins TRBV20-1 and TRBJ2-3, with no clear D. V was shortened by 5 bases and J by 7 bases, with 10 bases between the two germline ends. The germline gives CDR1 DFQATT, CDR2 SNEGSKA (reference sequence). CDR3 size: 11 residues. The CDR3 DNA is TGCAGTGCTCTCTTCCGTAATACGCAGTATTTT. Its translation: CSALFRNTQYF.

The gene calls are TRBV29-1 and TRBJ2-7; 16 nucleotides match TRBD2. V dropped 3 bases and J dropped 2; count of bases not matched to a gene: 10. Germline values: CDR1 SQVTM, CDR2 ANQGSEA. The CDR3 is 18 amino acids. Here the CDR3 reads CSVDDYGTSGRVPYEQYF. Written as DNA, the CDR3 is TGCAGCGTTGACGACTACGGGACTAGCGGGAGGGTGCCCTACGAGCAGTACTTC.

The count of this clone is one. J is TRBJ1-4 and V is TRBV7-9; D not certain. Germline V lookup: CDR1 SEHNR, CDR2 FQNEAQ (reference sequence). The CDR3 contains 14 residues. V shed 5 bases and J shed 5 bases, with 12 bases lying between them. CDR3 sequence reads: CASSPFGTNEKLFF. The CDR3 DNA reads as TGTGCCAGCAGCCCCTTCGGTACGAATGAAAAACTGTTTTTT.